The sequence of this T cell receptor (beta chain) was determined in a study of blood T cell repertoires in COVID-19. Study details: In each case, the material was cDNA or gDNA derived from T cells, B-cell-depleted T cells, or PBMCs.

This clone was observed once. Trimming removed 4 bases at V and 0 bases at J, with 10 bases between. CDR1 and CDR2 (germline): PRHDT, FYEKMQ (reference sequence). CDR3 length: 15 amino acids. How the authors handled the data: Amplification from reference gene primers served as the basis for estimated nucleated cell counts. Profiling relied on immunoSEQ multiplex PCR, and the TCRdb table lists in-frame clones only, not all of them. V, J and clone size reflect that table, while D and trimming were determined from the DNA. The sample yields more than 250,000 clones, approximately 84% seen once. The sequenced sample consisted of PBMCs or T cells enriched from blood (not recorded which). The V gene is TRBV13, the J gene TRBJ2-1; no clear D. This sequence originates from a woman in her late teens or twenties who had recovered from COVID-19. CDR3 DNA: TGTGCCAGCAGCTCCCTCCCGAGCTCCTACAATGAGCAGTTCTTC. It encodes CASSSLPSSYNEQFF.